This T cell receptor beta chain appears in the sequencing data of a study of glioma-infiltrating T cells after dendritic cell vaccination. Study details: Three intradermal dendritic cell vaccine injections were given every two weeks.

Some clones are missing from TCRdb's copy, which holds only in-frame ones; the method was immunoSEQ multiplex PCR. The sample lists approximately 82,000 clones; around 90% were seen once. Isocitrate dehydrogenase mutation was absent in all glioblastoma patients. As to this clone: What it binds is unknown.

Overall study results and limits: TCR clonality showed no direct relationship with survival.

V was pared by 7 bases and J by 4 bases, with 8 bases of the junction left unmatched. Germline CDR1 and CDR2: LNHDA and SQIVND (reference sequence). CDR3 length equals 16 residues. The clonotype comes from a human donor with glioblastoma. The starting material was blood, obtained before dendritic cell vaccination. The V call is TRBV19, the J call TRBJ2-1; the match to TRBD2 covers 12 bases. The CDR3 bases are TGTGCCAGTACTTTGACTAGCGGGGGATTTTACAATGAGCAGTTCTTC. Its translation is CASTLTSGGFYNEQFF. Based on the CDR3 plus reference TRBV19 and TRBJ2-1, the full variable domain is DGGITQSPKYLFRKEGQNVTLSCEQNLNHDAMYWYRQDPGQGLRLIYYSQIVNDFQKGDIAEGYSVSREKKESFPLTVTSAQKNPTAFYLCASTLTSGGFYNEQFFGPGTRLTVL.